The entry below gives a single T cell receptor beta chain sequence along with its context. Researchers sorted participants into cohorts using their self-reported clinical history. Cohort 3 recovered donors had two negative PCRs, clearance, or symptom resolution. The data were obtained in a study of blood T cell repertoires in COVID-19. Study overall: The cDNA or gDNA used as material had been derived from T cells, B-cell-depleted T cells, or PBMCs.

The table came from immunoSEQ multiplex PCR; TCRdb's copy has only in-frame clones and leaves some out. The sample consists of more than 300,000 clones, roughly 90% of them appearing once. The material sequenced was PBMCs or T cells enriched from blood (not recorded which). The TCR comes from a woman in her twenties or thirties who had recovered from COVID-19.

CDR3: CASSSGTSGREETQYF. The CDR3 DNA reads as TGTGCCAGCAGCTCCGGGACTAGCGGGAGGGAAGAGACCCAGTACTTC. The chain carries TRBV7-3 and TRBJ2-5; 16 nucleotides line up with TRBD2. Germline V lookup: CDR1 SGHTA, CDR2 FQGTGA. With 4 bases clipped from V and 3 bases from J, the junction kept 2 bases outside the gene matches. The CDR3 consists of 16 residues.